This T cell receptor beta chain was obtained from a study of identical twins. TCRdb re-analysed the 5' RACE reads in MiXCR, keeping a single row per CDR3 protein. The sample shows hundreds of thousands of distinct CDR3 sequences, 9% to 15% of them seen only once. Whole-study results and caveats: There were fewer insertions in abundant cord blood beta clonotypes, but memory repertoires showed no such pattern. Shared out-of-frame alpha sequences (those common to twins) showed excess low generation probability.

Germline lookup yields CDR1 MNHNS and CDR2 SASEGT. The CDR3 consists of 16 residues. Trimming took 5 bases from V and 0 from J, leaving 11 bases between them. This clonotype was found a few times. Its matching antigen is unknown. These data were also reused for a study on yellow fever vaccine responses in identical twins. That work contributes: Twins' vaccine T cell response reportedly seemed partly convergent, partly personalized.

The chain uses TRBV6-1 and TRBJ2-6; weak D call: TRBD1 (5 bases). The sequencing sample was made of PBMCs. This TCR came from a woman between 18 and 29 years old in good health. CDR3 amino acids: CASSRTPYSGANVLTF. The CDR3 DNA is TGTGCCAGCAGTAGGACACCCTACTCTGGGGCCAACGTCCTGACTTTC.